Presented here are 25 T cell receptor beta chains from one specimen sequenced in a study of T cell responses to AZD1222 COVID-19 vaccine. The protocol was immunoSEQ multiplex PCR, while the TCRdb copy is restricted to in-frame clones and leaves out a portion. Of some 70,000 clones in the sample, about 80% are singletons; the top ten hold roughly an eighth. The specimen was peripheral blood, collected 28 days after the second AZD1222 dose. These receptors all stem from an adult who received the AZD1222 COVID-19 vaccine.

As for this clone: One junction end does not reproduce the germline sequence, and a read error may be involved. The gene calls are TRBV6-2 or TRBV6-3 and TRBJ2-2, with D perhaps TRBD1 or TRBD2 (5 bases each). Germline values: CDR1 MNHEY, CDR2 SVGEGT. The CDR3 is 19 residues long. The DNA for the CDR3 is TGTGCCAGCAGTTCATCTTACCCCGGGACCCTTATTGGGCACCGGGGAGCTGTTTTT. This encodes CASSSSYPGTLIGHRGAVF.

This clone was detected a few times. V gene TRBV28 combines with J gene TRBJ1-4; D is perhaps TRBD1 (6 bases). V lost 8 bases and J 1 base, leaving 14 bases between the germline ends. The germline CDR1 and CDR2 sequences are MDHEN and SYDVKM. The CDR3 has 15 amino acids. The CDR3 here is CASGALRGTNEKLFF. The CDR3 nucleotides read TGTGCCAGCGGAGCCCTCAGGGGAACTAATGAAAAACTGTTTTTT.

As concerns this clone: A junction end diverges from the germline sequence, so it may reflect a read error. V usage is TRBV25-1 and J usage is TRBJ2-7; no definite D call. This CDR3 is 13 amino acids long. Germline loops: CDR1 MGHDK, CDR2 SYGVNS. This CDR3 is CASSPGPPYEQYF. The CDR3 DNA follows: TGTGCCAGCAGTCCCGGGCCTCCCTATGAGCAGTACTTC.

This clone was observed once. The V and J genes are TRBV3-1 (or the pseudogene TRBV3-2) and TRBJ2-1; 8 bases line up with TRBD2. This CDR3 is 16 amino acids long. V lost 1 base to trimming and J lost 0 bases; unmatched junction nucleotides: 2. Per the germline V gene, CDR1 is LGHDT and CDR2 is YNNKEL (reference sequence). CDR3 protein: CASSQGSGGSYNEQFF. The CDR3 nucleotides read TGTGCCAGCAGCCAAGGCAGCGGGGGCTCCTACAATGAGCAGTTCTTC.

CDR3 sequence: CASMGGGGTSTDTQYF. In DNA, the CDR3 is TGTGCCTCAATGGGAGGGGGGGGCACTAGCACAGATACGCAGTATTTT. The chain employs TRBV10-3 and TRBJ2-3; a possible D gene is TRBD2 (7 bases). There are 16 residues in the CDR3. The germline V and J ends were trimmed by 11 bases and 0 bases, with 21 bases remaining between them. In germline, CDR1 is ENHRY, CDR2 SYGVKD.

This clone has just a few counts. The chain recombines TRBV4-1 with TRBJ1-1; D is perhaps TRBD1 (6 bases). The V end was cut by 6 bases, the J end by 9 bases, with 11 bases between. Germline V gene data show CDR1 as MGHRA and CDR2 as YSYEKL. This CDR3 comprises 11 residues. In DNA form, the CDR3 reads TGCGCCAGCAGTGATAGGGACAAAGCTTTCTTT. Translating gives CASSDRDKAFF.

This chain uses TRBV10-1 with TRBJ1-2; no reliable D call. The germline CDR1 and CDR2 sequences are WNHNN and SYGVQD (reference sequence). With 6 bases removed from V and 2 bases from J, the gap between germline ends came to 13 bases. The CDR3 is 14 amino acids. The CDR3 here is CASSHPGGNYGYTF. CDR3 in DNA: TGCGCCAGCAGCCACCCCGGTGGAAACTATGGCTACACCTTC.

The rearrangement joins TRBV9 to TRBJ2-2; tentatively, D is TRBD2 (6 bases). The CDR3 runs to 16 residues. V was cut by 3 bases and J by 4 bases, with 16 bases left in between. CDR1 and CDR2 (germline): SGDLS, YYNGEE. The CDR3 protein is CASSAQRDSPTGELFF. As DNA, the CDR3 is TGTGCCAGCAGCGCTCAACGGGACTCCCCCACCGGGGAGCTGTTTTTT.

The chain has TRBV3-1 (or the pseudogene TRBV3-2) and TRBJ1-3, with D hard to call. The ends were cut back, 4 bases at V and 4 bases at J, with 11 bases in the middle. The CDR3 length is 14 residues. Looked up from germline, CDR1 is LGHDT and CDR2 is YNNKEL (reference sequence). The CDR3 DNA is TGTGCCAGCAGCCGAAGGGTATCAGGAAACACCATATATTTT. Translation: CASSRRVSGNTIYF.

This clone was seen just once. The chain recombines TRBV7-3 with TRBJ2-7; TRBD2 aligns across 10 bases. The CDR3 consists of 14 residues. With 5 bases clipped from V and 6 bases from J, the junction kept 7 bases outside the gene matches. Germline V gives CDR1 SGHTA, CDR2 FQGTGA. CDR3 amino acids: CASSPRTSGLEQYF. For the CDR3, the DNA is TGTGCCAGCAGCCCCCGGACTAGCGGCCTCGAGCAGTACTTC.

V is TRBV7-9 and J is TRBJ2-7, with TRBD1 identical over 10 bases. Germline CDR1 SEHNR, CDR2 FQNEAQ (reference sequence). The CDR3 totals 15 residues. J lost 3 bases, V lost 3 bases, and 5 bases had no gene match. The DNA for the CDR3 is TGTGCCAGCAGCTTGAGCGGGACAGGGGTCTACGAGCAGTACTTC. Translation: CASSLSGTGVYEQYF.

This sequence joins TRBV6-5 and TRBJ1-5, with D perhaps TRBD1 (5 bases). This CDR3 is built from 15 residues. From germline, CDR1 is MNHEY and CDR2 SVGAGI. V gave up 6 bases and J gave up 5 bases, with 17 bases separating them. The CDR3 nucleotides are TGTGCCAGCAGACCCGACAGTATCCGTTATCAGCCCCAGCATTTT. Protein product: CASRPDSIRYQPQHF.

Turning to this clone: Additional DNA sequences in this sample encode the identical CDR3. The rearrangement joins TRBV5-6 to TRBJ2-7; D might be TRBD1 (5 bases). Germline assignment: CDR1 SGHDT and CDR2 YYEEEE. CDR3 length: 13 amino acids. Trimming pared 1 base from V and 3 bases from J, leaving 8 bases between. CDR3 region: CASSLRGIYEQYF. The DNA for the CDR3 is TGTGCCAGCAGCTTGAGGGGCATCTACGAGCAGTACTTC.

A few counts support this clone. The chain employs TRBV5-1 and TRBJ2-2; 7 positions match TRBD2. V trimming: 4 bases; J trimming: 6 bases; junction bases outside the gene matches: 3. Germline loops: CDR1 SGHRS, CDR2 YFSETQ. The CDR3 spans 13 residues. The CDR3 region has the DNA TGCGCCAGCAGCCCGGGGGGAGCCGGGGAGCTGTTTTTT. As protein: CASSPGGAGELFF.

As to this clone: One junction end does not reproduce the germline sequence, and a read error may be involved. The V and J genes are TRBV6-6 and TRBJ2-3; the D is unclear. Germline CDR1 reads MNHNY; CDR2 reads SVGAGI (reference sequence). This CDR3 has 12 residues. The CDR3 spells CASRTSTDTQYF. The CDR3 nucleotides are TGTGCCAGCCGAACAAGCACGGATACGCAGTATTTT.

V gene TRBV10-3 combines with J gene TRBJ2-5, with TRBD2 identical over 7 bases. V was pared by 8 bases and J by 3 bases, with 0 bases of the junction left unmatched. The length of the CDR3 is 11 residues. Per the germline V gene, CDR1 is ENHRY and CDR2 is SYGVKD. This CDR3 reads CAIRGEETQYF. In nucleotides, the CDR3 is TGTGCCATCCGGGGGGAAGAGACCCAGTACTTC.

The gene calls are TRBV3-1 (or the pseudogene TRBV3-2) and TRBJ1-2; D perhaps matches TRBD1 (5 bases). Germline CDR1 LGHDT, CDR2 YNNKEL (reference sequence). The CDR3 is 15 residues long. Trimming pared 0 bases from V and 3 bases from J, leaving 11 bases between. CDR3 residues: CASSQEGGLYYGYTF. DNA of the CDR3: TGTGCCAGCAGCCAAGAGGGGGGGTTGTACTATGGCTACACCTTC.

The chain recombines TRBV7-8 with TRBJ2-2; D tentatively reads TRBD1 or TRBD2 (6 bases each). The V end was cut by 7 bases, the J end by 7 bases, with 16 bases between. CDR3 length: 14 residues. Looked up from germline, CDR1 is SGHVS and CDR2 is FQNEAQ. As DNA, the CDR3 is TGTGCCAGCAAACTTCCCGGGGGCCACGGGGAGCTGTTTTTT. This translates into CASKLPGGHGELFF.

This clone is labeled as medium-sized (0.01 to 0.1%). The chain carries TRBV29-1 and TRBJ2-2; 10 nucleotides agree with TRBD1. Germline trimming cut 7 bases from V and 2 bases from J; bases unmatched to any gene: 4. There are 14 residues in the CDR3. Germline V gene lookup returns CDR1 SQVTM and CDR2 ANQGSEA. CDR3 amino acids: CSGGQGVNTGELFF. CDR3 DNA sequence: TGCAGCGGTGGACAGGGGGTAAACACCGGGGAGCTGTTTTTT.

Only a few counts were recorded for this clone. This chain uses TRBV9 with TRBJ2-7; TRBD1 or TRBD2 may be the D gene (6 bases each). Trimming left V 0 bases short and J 2 bases short, with 12 bases between. Germline assignment: CDR1 SGDLS and CDR2 YYNGEE. The CDR3 is 15 amino acids. CDR3 sequence reads: CASSVGRGAPYEQYF. CDR3 nucleotide sequence: TGTGCCAGCAGCGTAGGTAGGGGGGCGCCCTACGAGCAGTACTTC.

This clone has just one count. The rearrangement joins TRBV18 to TRBJ2-5, with D unresolved. V shed 3 bases and J shed 4 bases, with 6 bases lying between them. CDR3 length equals 12 residues. Per germline, CDR1 KGHSH and CDR2 LQKENI. Here the CDR3 reads CASSPVGETQYF. In DNA form, the CDR3 reads TGTGCCAGCTCACCGGTAGGAGAGACCCAGTACTTC.

The V and J genes are TRBV10-3 and TRBJ1-1; D is perhaps TRBD1 (6 bases). Trimming removed 10 bases at V and 8 bases at J, with 14 bases between. The CDR3 runs to 11 residues. From germline, CDR1 is ENHRY and CDR2 SYGVKD. The CDR3: CATRQDSEAFF. In DNA form, the CDR3 reads TGTGCCACCCGACAGGACTCGGAAGCTTTCTTT.

This clone was observed once. This chain uses TRBV30 with TRBJ2-1; 9 bases align to TRBD2. The trim removed 2 bases at V and 5 bases at J, leaving 7 bases unmatched. From germline, CDR1 is GTSNPN and CDR2 SVGIG (reference sequence). This CDR3 has 15 residues. The DNA of the CDR3 is TGTGCCTGGAGTTTAAGCGGGGGGATTCACAATGAGCAGTTCTTC. It encodes CAWSLSGGIHNEQFF.

The chain combines TRBV5-4 with TRBJ2-7; 9 bases are a match to TRBD2. The CDR3 covers 15 residues. The germline V gene has CDR1 SGHNT and CDR2 YYREEE (reference sequence). The V gene end was trimmed by 5 bases and the J gene end by 0 bases; junction bases not matched to a gene: 6. Here the CDR3 reads CASRKGSGGSYEQYF. CDR3 DNA sequence: TGTGCCAGCAGGAAAGGTAGCGGGGGCTCCTACGAGCAGTACTTC.

V usage is TRBV27 and J usage is TRBJ1-4; D not certain. The CDR3 is made up of 14 amino acids. V lost 2 bases, J lost 8 bases, and 12 bases lay in between. Germline assignment: CDR1 MNHEY and CDR2 SMNVEV (reference sequence). DNA of the CDR3: TGTGCCAGCAGTTTACTGACCCGGCGCGAAAAACTGTTTTTT. Translating it yields CASSLLTRREKLFF. Filled out from reference TRBV27 and TRBJ1-4, the complete variable domain reads EAQVTQNPRYLITVTGKKLTVTCSQNMNHEYMSWYRQDPGLGLRQIYYSMNVEVTDKGDVPEGYKVSRKEKRNFPLILESPSPNQTSLYFCASSLLTRREKLFFGSGTQLSVL.